This T cell receptor beta chain was recovered during a study of memory B cells and T cells in multiple sclerosis. General study findings and limits: Clone-set sizes differed between compartments, so shared clonotype counts needed normalization.

This clone has a handful of counts. As yet, its antigen is unknown. The CDR3 has 12 amino acids. Trimming removed 5 bases at V and 5 bases at J, with 9 bases between. Germline CDR1 is SNHLY and CDR2 is FYNNEI. Profiling relied on immunoSEQ multiplex PCR, and the TCRdb table lists in-frame clones only, not all of them. The sample yields approximately 500 clones, 60% to 80% seen once. The gene calls are TRBV2 and TRBJ1-2; maybe TRBD1 (6 bases). The source of this sequence is a human donor with multiple sclerosis. The source material was brain tissue. Here the CDR3 reads CASSQGNYGYTF. CDR3 in DNA: TGTGCCAGCAGTCAGGGGAATTATGGCTACACCTTC.